This passage covers 29 T cell receptor beta chains from one sample sequenced in a study of blood T cell repertoires in COVID-19. This table comes from immunoSEQ multiplex PCR, and its TCRdb copy is limited to in-frame clones, with some not included. Of 50,000 to 70,000 clones in the sample, about 70% were seen once. The sequenced sample consisted of peripheral blood. These receptors came from a man aged 50 or older with active or convalescent COVID-19.

The V and J genes are TRBV11-2 and TRBJ1-2; a weak D match, TRBD1 (5 bases). Germline V gene sequence: CDR1 SGHAT, CDR2 FQNNGV. V lost 0 bases to trimming and J lost 5 bases, with 7 bases between them. This CDR3 contains 13 residues. The CDR3 DNA sequence: TGTGCCAGCAGCTTAGACAGGGTTTATGGCTACACCTTC. Its protein product is CASSLDRVYGYTF.

The J gene is TRBJ2-7, the V gene TRBV6-5; tentative D call: TRBD2 (6 bases). Germline loops: CDR1 MNHEY, CDR2 SVGAGI. The CDR3 loop spans 14 amino acids. Between the trimmed V and J ends, which lost 7 bases and 2 bases, there was a span of 15 bases. Here the CDR3 DNA reads TGTGCCAGCACCTTTACGGGACTCCCCTACGAGCAGTACTTC. Protein sequence: CASTFTGLPYEQYF.

The V and J genes are TRBV19 and TRBJ1-1, with a possible D match to TRBD1 (6 bases). The CDR3 loop spans 13 amino acids. Germline V gives CDR1 LNHDA, CDR2 SQIVND (reference sequence). Trimming stripped 11 bases from V and 10 bases from J, with 23 bases between. The CDR3: CAPQVGAGVGAFF. The CDR3 region has the DNA TGTGCCCCCCAAGTGGGGGCGGGGGTGGGAGCTTTCTTT.

The rearrangement joins TRBV5-4 to TRBJ1-6; D is uncertain. Per the germline V gene, CDR1 is SGHNT and CDR2 is YYREEE (reference sequence). There are 15 residues in the CDR3. V shed 4 bases and J shed 7 bases, with 15 bases lying between them. This CDR3 reads CASSVKNSKNSPLHF. As DNA, the CDR3 is TGTGCCAGCAGCGTGAAAAACAGTAAAAATTCACCCCTCCACTTT.

This chain joins TRBV11-1 and TRBJ2-2; D is unclear. Germline V gives CDR1 SGHAT, CDR2 FQDESV (reference sequence). V lost 5 bases and J lost 5, with 18 bases in between. This CDR3 comprises 16 residues. This chain's CDR3 is CASSPRVEIITGELFF. CDR3 in DNA: TGTGCCAGCAGCCCCCGGGTGGAAATTATAACCGGGGAGCTGTTTTTT.

This clone came up once. This chain joins TRBV19 and TRBJ2-2, with TRBD2 identical over 9 bases. Per the germline V gene, CDR1 is LNHDA and CDR2 is SQIVND (reference sequence). Trimming at V came to 9 bases and at J to 0 bases, leaving 11 bases not matched to a gene. The CDR3 spans 17 residues. The CDR3 loop reads CASQGNVAGANTGELFF. As DNA, the CDR3 is TGTGCCAGCCAGGGGAATGTAGCGGGGGCGAACACCGGGGAGCTGTTTTTT. Combining the CDR3 with reference TRBV19 and TRBJ2-2 gives the whole variable domain DGGITQSPKYLFRKEGQNVTLSCEQNLNHDAMYWYRQDPGQGLRLIYYSQIVNDFQKGDIAEGYSVSREKKESFPLTVTSAQKNPTAFYLCASQGNVAGANTGELFFGEGSRLTVL.

The V and J genes are TRBV3-1 (or the pseudogene TRBV3-2) and TRBJ2-1; D might be TRBD2 (6 bases). With 4 bases removed from V and 2 bases from J, the gap between germline ends came to 12 bases. The CDR3 runs 15 residues. Germline V gene sequence: CDR1 LGHDT, CDR2 YNNKEL (reference sequence). CDR3 protein: CASSLRDSTYNEQFF. In DNA form, the CDR3 reads TGTGCCAGCAGCCTCCGGGACTCGACCTACAATGAGCAGTTCTTC.

This clone came up once. V gene TRBV9 combines with J gene TRBJ2-3, with D possibly matching TRBD2 (6 bases). V lost 4 bases to trimming and J lost 2 bases, with 11 bases between them. Germline V gives CDR1 SGDLS, CDR2 YYNGEE. The CDR3 loop spans 14 amino acids. This CDR3 reads CASSTGDFTDTQYF. CDR3 coding DNA: TGTGCCAGCAGCACTGGGGACTTCACAGATACGCAGTATTTT.

The chain recombines TRBV19 with TRBJ2-7; D unresolved. The CDR3 sequence is 14 residues long. With 6 bases removed from V and 0 bases from J, the gap between germline ends came to 12 bases. Germline V gene lookup returns CDR1 LNHDA and CDR2 SQIVND (reference sequence). CDR3 residues: CASSPSLSSYEQYF. For the CDR3, the DNA is TGTGCCAGTAGCCCCTCATTGAGCTCCTACGAGCAGTACTTC.

The rearrangement uses TRBV5-1 and TRBJ1-1; 9 positions agree with TRBD1. Germline trimming cut 3 bases from V and 3 bases from J; bases unmatched to any gene: 6. This CDR3 region has 15 residues. CDR1 and CDR2 (germline): SGHRS, YFSETQ. The CDR3 DNA reads as TGCGCCAGCAGCTCGACAGGGGGTAGGGACACTGAAGCTTTCTTT. Translating gives CASSSTGGRDTEAFF.

This chain links TRBV6-5 with TRBJ1-1, with D hard to call. Germline loops: CDR1 MNHEY, CDR2 SVGAGI. The CDR3 length is 14 residues. Trimming stripped 7 bases from V and 7 bases from J, with 19 bases between. In DNA, the CDR3 is TGTGCCAGCATGCGGTTTCGAGGAGTCGGTGAAGCTTTCTTT. Translation: CASMRFRGVGEAFF.

This clone came up once. The chain employs TRBV6-5 and TRBJ2-3; 9 bases match TRBD1. V lost 5 bases to trimming and J lost 1 base; unmatched junction nucleotides: 4. CDR3 length equals 15 residues. CDR1 is MNHEY and CDR2 is SVGAGI in the germline V gene. The CDR3 DNA is TGTGCCAGCAGTACCTGGGACAGGGGCACAGATACGCAGTATTTT. It codes for CASSTWDRGTDTQYF.

The rearrangement uses TRBV12-3 or TRBV12-4 and TRBJ2-7; no clear D. Trimming shortened V by 0 bases and J by 4 bases, and 7 bases separated the two germline ends. This CDR3 spans 13 amino acids. CDR3 coding DNA: TGTGCCAGCAGTTTAGCGCGTGGTTACGAGCAGTACTTC. Translating gives CASSLARGYEQYF.

This clone is labeled as medium-sized (0.01 to 0.1%). V is TRBV6-6 and J is TRBJ2-7, with D possibly being TRBD1 (5 bases). Germline V gives CDR1 MNHNY, CDR2 SVGAGI (reference sequence). The length of the CDR3 is 13 residues. The germline V and J ends were trimmed by 4 bases and 2 bases, with 9 bases remaining between them. The CDR3 DNA sequence: TGTGCCAGCAGTTTCGACAGAACCTACGAGCAGTACTTC. Translation: CASSFDRTYEQYF.

A note on this clone: Distinct nucleotide sequences in the sample also encode this CDR3. This chain connects TRBV3-1 (or the pseudogene TRBV3-2) to TRBJ1-1; D call uncertain. Germline lookup yields CDR1 LGHDT and CDR2 YNNKEL (reference sequence). Trimming took off 3 bases at V and 1 base at J, with 9 bases between the two ends. CDR3 length equals 14 residues. CDR3 sequence (DNA): TGTGCCAGCAGCCAGGGTCCGGGGAACACTGAAGCTTTCTTT. Its translation: CASSQGPGNTEAFF.

V gene TRBV6-5 combines with J gene TRBJ1-5; D might be TRBD1 (5 bases). The ends were cut back, 5 bases at V and 12 bases at J, with 20 bases in the middle. The CDR3 spans 14 residues. Germline CDR1 is MNHEY and CDR2 is SVGAGI. CDR3 amino acids: CASSPGGNYGGQHF. In nucleotides, the CDR3 is TGTGCCAGCAGTCCGGGGGGTAACTATGGGGGCCAGCATTTT.

V is TRBV6-6 and J is TRBJ1-1; 9 bases agree with TRBD1. The V gene end was trimmed by 5 bases and the J gene end by 5 bases; junction bases not matched to a gene: 15. The CDR3 contains 17 residues. CDR1 is MNHNY, CDR2 SVGAGI, per germline (reference sequence). CDR3 DNA: TGTGCCAGCAGTCAAACAGGGGGCGGAGGAGGGAGTACTGAAGCTTTCTTT. Protein sequence: CASSQTGGGGGSTEAFF.

This chain connects TRBV6-5 to TRBJ2-1, with a weak D call TRBD2 (5 bases). The germline V and J ends were trimmed by 8 bases and 8 bases, with 16 bases remaining between them. Germline V CDR1 and CDR2: MNHEY, SVGAGI. This CDR3 has 13 amino acids. CDR3 in amino acids: CASRDQRFDEQFF. Written as DNA, the CDR3 is TGTGCCAGCCGGGATCAGCGGTTCGATGAGCAGTTCTTC.

J is TRBJ2-2 and V is TRBV5-8; perhaps TRBD2 as D (6 bases). The CDR3 covers 20 residues. From germline, CDR1 is SGHTS and CDR2 YDEGEE. With 4 bases removed from V and 4 bases from J, the gap between germline ends came to 29 bases. The CDR3 coding sequence is TGTGCCAGCAGCCCGACTTCAGGCTTGGTGGGGCTAGCGAGCACCGGGGAGCTGTTTTTT. Amino acid sequence: CASSPTSGLVGLASTGELFF.

The table lists this clone with many counts. The J gene is TRBJ2-2, the V gene TRBV14; D possibly corresponds to TRBD1 (6 bases). The CDR3 runs to 13 residues. V was cut by 8 bases and J by 1 base, with 8 bases left in between. Germline CDR1 is SGHDN and CDR2 is FVKESK. The CDR3 DNA follows: TGTGCCAGCCGGGACATGAACACCGGGGAGCTGTTTTTT. Translation gives CASRDMNTGELFF.

The V and J genes are TRBV19 and TRBJ2-5; D remains unclear. The V gene lost 1 base and the J gene lost 0 bases, with 6 bases spanning the gap. The germline V gene has CDR1 LNHDA and CDR2 SQIVND (reference sequence). This CDR3 contains 14 residues. CDR3 in DNA: TGTGCCAGTAGTATAGGCCAGTACCAAGAGACCCAGTACTTC. Translating it yields CASSIGQYQETQYF. Together with reference TRBV19 and TRBJ2-5, the CDR3 gives the full variable domain: DGGITQSPKYLFRKEGQNVTLSCEQNLNHDAMYWYRQDPGQGLRLIYYSQIVNDFQKGDIAEGYSVSREKKESFPLTVTSAQKNPTAFYLCASSIGQYQETQYFGPGTRLLVL.

The J gene is TRBJ1-5, the V gene TRBV4-1, with 8 nucleotides matching TRBD1. Trimming removed 4 bases from V and 4 bases from J; junction bases left unmatched: 9. Germline V lookup: CDR1 MGHRA, CDR2 YSYEKL. This CDR3 region has 16 residues. The CDR3 here is CASSPSGTGRNQPQHF. The CDR3 DNA is TGCGCCAGCAGCCCTTCCGGGACAGGAAGAAATCAGCCCCAGCATTTT.

The rearrangement links TRBV7-8 to TRBJ1-5; D may be TRBD1 (5 bases). The CDR3 is made up of 17 amino acids. From germline, CDR1 is SGHVS and CDR2 FQNEAQ. V was pared by 2 bases and J by 4 bases, with 18 bases between. This chain's CDR3 is CASSLWPPGLRNQPQHF. As DNA, the CDR3 is TGTGCCAGCAGCTTATGGCCCCCGGGACTGCGTAATCAGCCCCAGCATTTT. The variable domain in full, with the rest retrieved from reference TRBV7-8 and TRBJ1-5, is GAGVSQSPRYKVAKRGQDVALRCDPISGHVSLFWYQQALGQGPEFLTYFQNEAQLDKSGLPSDRFFAERPEGSVSTLKIQRTQQEDSAVYLCASSLWPPGLRNQPQHFGDGTRLSIL.

A single count supports this clone. The chain has TRBV6-5 and TRBJ2-7; 9 positions match TRBD1. The CDR3 is 14 residues long. The V segment lost 5 bases and the J segment 2 bases; nucleotides outside the gene matches: 4. Germline loops: CDR1 MNHEY, CDR2 SVGAGI. CDR3 nucleotides: TGTGCCAGCAGTCCGAGGACAGGGGCCTACGAGCAGTACTTC. Translating it yields CASSPRTGAYEQYF.

This rearrangement joins TRBV7-6 to TRBJ2-2; a weak D match, TRBD2 (6 bases). Trimming removed 1 base from V and 6 bases from J, with 15 bases in between. Germline assignment: CDR1 SGHVS and CDR2 FNYEAQ. The CDR3 has 16 residues. The chain's CDR3 is CASSLGLTRGAGELFF. In DNA, the CDR3 is TGTGCCAGCAGCTTAGGCCTGACTAGAGGGGCCGGGGAGCTGTTTTTT.

The chain is built from TRBV9 and TRBJ2-1, with D perhaps matching TRBD2 (6 bases). V lost 3 bases to trimming and J lost 6 bases, with 16 bases between them. In germline, CDR1 is SGDLS, CDR2 YYNGEE. CDR3 length: 15 residues. Here the CDR3 DNA reads TGTGCCAGCAGCGATAGGCGGGGAAACCTCAATGAGCAGTTCTTC. Encoded protein: CASSDRRGNLNEQFF.

This clone has just a few counts. The CDR3 reads CASSYGTANTGELFF. The CDR3 DNA reads as TGTGCCAGCAGTTATGGGACAGCGAACACCGGGGAGCTGTTTTTT. V and J are TRBV6-6 and TRBJ2-2, with 7 bases fitting TRBD1. CDR1 and CDR2 from the germline V gene are MNHNY and SVGAGI (reference sequence). CDR3 length: 15 residues. Germline trimming cut 3 bases from V and 0 bases from J; bases unmatched to any gene: 1.

This clone was seen at least ten times. This rearrangement joins TRBV2 to TRBJ2-7, with a weak D call TRBD2 (6 bases). Germline assignment: CDR1 SNHLY and CDR2 FYNNEI. V lost 7 bases to trimming and J lost 0 bases, with 10 bases between them. The CDR3 runs 13 residues. CDR3 amino acids: CASIPSDSYEQYF. The CDR3, as DNA: TGTGCCAGCATTCCTAGCGACTCCTACGAGCAGTACTTC.

The rearrangement uses TRBV19 and TRBJ2-7, with D uncertain. The germline V gene has CDR1 LNHDA and CDR2 SQIVND (reference sequence). Deletions cut 3 bases from V and 3 bases from J, with 12 bases between. The CDR3 is 14 amino acids. CDR3 protein: CASSIQADHYEQYF. DNA for the CDR3: TGTGCCAGTAGTATTCAGGCAGACCACTACGAGCAGTACTTC.